The clone carrying this T cell receptor (beta chain) was recorded a few times. The antigen is unknown. This entry belongs to a study of cytomegalovirus exposure and HLA in healthy donors. Looking at the study overall: Of several hundred genotyped donors, roughly 76% grouped in the Caucasian-associated ancestry cluster.

CDR1 SEHNR and CDR2 FQNEAQ come from the germline V gene (reference sequence). The CDR3 is made up of 14 amino acids. V was pared by 3 bases and J by 5 bases, with 13 bases between. Amplification used 60 Vbeta primers and 13 Jbeta primers. Method: immunoSEQ multiplex PCR; TCRdb's copy keeps in-frame clones and lacks some. The sample has roughly 120,000 clones, approximately 77% seen once. Whole-study findings and limits: Follow-up analysis later connected one missense variant in DCLRE1C with trimming of TCR beta V- and J-genes.

The TCR sequence derives from a man aged 50 to 60 in good health and CMV-seropositive. This rearrangement joins TRBV7-9 to TRBJ1-2; D is ambiguous. Input material: PBMCs. In DNA, the CDR3 is TGTGCCAGCAGCTTGCAGGTCTCCACGTATGGCTACACCTTC. It is translated as CASSLQVSTYGYTF.